The clone carrying this T cell receptor beta chain was seen ten or more times. Amplification yielded TCR beta CDR3 regions, with RNA transcripts as the source. A set of HTBI primers served as the primers for a first-round RT-PCR of the TCR CDR3. Via MiXCR, TCRdb re-called the multiplex PCR reads, giving one row per CDR3 protein. Of about half a million distinct CDR3 sequences listed, roughly 24% were seen once; the top ten hold approximately 10%. This entry is derived from a study of T cells in Graves' hyperthyroidism and ophthalmopathy. CDR1 is SGHTA, CDR2 FQGNSA, per germline. V was cut by 4 bases and J by 3 bases, with 16 bases left in between. The CDR3 length is 15 residues.

This rearrangement joins TRBV7-2 to TRBJ2-7; D is undetermined. The TCR sequence derives from a woman in her twenties or thirties with Graves' ophthalmopathy. Sequencing was carried out using blood. As DNA, the CDR3 is TGTGCCAGCAGCTCGCTGACTTTCTCGGGCTACGAGCAGTACTTC. Its protein is CASSSLTFSGYEQYF. Based on the CDR3 plus reference TRBV7-2 and TRBJ2-7, the full variable domain is GAGVSQSPSNKVTEKGKDVELRCDPISGHTALYWYRQSLGQGLEFLIYFQGNSAPDKSGLPSDRFSAERTGGSVSTLTIQRTQQEDSAVYLCASSSLTFSGYEQYFGPGTRLTVT.